This record concerns one T cell receptor (beta chain) sequence. Its antigen remains unknown. This specimen comes from a study of T cells after posttransplantation cyclophosphamide. Busulfan-fludarabine conditioning, marrow transplant, and cyclophosphamide on days +3 and +4 were administered. Study outcomes and limitations: Skin or GI-infiltrating T cells shared few TRB sequences with blood. After PTCy, TRB diversity resembled that of CNI/methotrexate controls. Later post-transplant blood repertoires were often dominated by donor CD8+ memory clones.

The data were produced by immunoSEQ multiplex PCR, yet TCRdb's version contains in-frame clones alone and is incomplete. The table includes some 16,000 clones, 60% to 80% detected once. The clonotype was recovered from a female patient in her 40s who received an allogeneic stem cell transplant from a related donor, was CMV-positive, and had no GVHD. Among the T cells, some may be from the graft donor. The sample consisted of CD8+ T cells sorted from PBMCs, taken 1,800 to 2,000 days after a stem cell transplant with posttransplant cyclophosphamide.

CDR3 DNA sequence: TGTGCCAGCAGCGCGGCGGTCCACTCCTACGAGCAGTACTTC. Translated, it gives CASSAAVHSYEQYF. The gene calls are TRBV6-5 and TRBJ2-7, with unresolved D. Germline V CDR1 and CDR2: MNHEY, SVGAGI. V was pared by 6 bases and J by 0 bases, with 12 bases between. CDR3 length: 14 amino acids.